This entry features one T cell receptor (delta chain) sequence. This clone is medium-sized (0.01 to 0.1%) in its sample. It lacks a known antigen. The record has no base qualities; no much larger clone is one base away. Other DNA variants within this sample encode the same CDR3. Sequences GEAIGNYY (CDR1) and EKD (CDR2) are obtained from the germline V gene. V is pared back by 0 bases and J by 3 bases, with 10 bases lying between the germline termini. CDR3 length: 14 amino acids, cysteine to phenylalanine. This entry keeps only the CDR3 DNA: 42 bases, framed from base 1. The data are from a study of TRDV2 sequences in healthy donors (dated by TCRdb to the early 2020s). Turning to the overall study: Some 22 single-cell-derived gamma9delta2 T cell clones spanning the full range of antitumor activity were TCR-sequenced and traced within the bulk repertoire. What the authors observed across the whole study: The observed TCRdelta repertoires were strongly focused, but the frequency of each clonotype showed no correlation with the antitumor functional potential of the corresponding clone. Several highly reactive clones had TCRdelta clonotypes that appeared rare, since those clonotypes could not be detected in the bulk sequencing data from the donors of those clones.

The protocol used for the library was PCR. TCRdb names Illumina MiSeq as the instrument used. Concerning the study's data processing: Clonotypes represented by only a single read were excluded when reporting TRDV repertoire clonotype frequencies. Public reads were reanalyzed in TCRdb with CATT, and rows carrying the same DNA were merged afterwards. The V and J calls were determined by TCRdb, not by the authors. Within this sample are approximately 1,600 delta-chain clones, with about a sixth of them counted one time only. Of the sample, almost 65% falls within the top ten clones. Bulk sequencing of complete TCR delta chain (Vdelta2) repertoires was used to follow how often functionally characterized gamma9delta2 T cell clones occurred. Peripheral blood of anonymous healthy donors was obtained by purchase from the Dutch blood bank. gamma9delta2 T cells analyzed in the study originated from peripheral blood of healthy donors.

The sequence derives from a human donor in good health. Recombination linked TRDV2 to TRDJ1; no confident D gene assignment can be made. The source material was Vd2+ gamma-delta T cells from blood. The intended sense of this specimen's cell subset or site label: TCR Vdelta2-expressing (gamma9delta2) T cells. The nucleotide sequence is TGTGCCTGTGACACCGTCTCTACCCCCGATAAACTCATCTTT. This yields the protein CACDTVSTPDKLIF.